This TCR beta chain was sequenced in a study of shared clonotypes between healthy human individuals. Trimming cost V 7 bases and J 1 base, with 8 bases left between them. The germline gives CDR1 SGDLS, CDR2 YYNGEE. The CDR3 has 12 amino acids. Healthy and HIV-negative, the adult donors had no recent acute infections or vaccinations. This clone was recorded once. The repertoire was sequenced with immunoSEQ multiplex PCR; TCRdb's copy has only in-frame clones and lacks some. The sample yields some 660,000 clones, around four fifths seen once. The chain couples TRBV9 to TRBJ1-1, with D tentatively TRBD1 (5 bases). This TCR came from a woman between 25 and 40 years old in good health. The material sequenced was memory CD4+ T cells sorted from blood. Subset: CD45RA-negative fraction. CDR3 DNA sequence: TGTGCCAGCTCCGGACAGAACACTGAAGCTTTCTTT. The encoded protein is CASSGQNTEAFF. Drawing the rest from reference TRBV9 and TRBJ1-1, the complete variable domain is DSGVTQTPKHLITATGQRVTLRCSPRSGDLSVYWYQQSLDQGLQFLIQYYNGEERAKGNILERFSAQQFPDLHSELNLSSLELGDSALYFCASSGQNTEAFFGQGTRLTVV.